This TCR beta chain emerged from a study of OX40 agonist ivuxolimab in advanced cancers. Study summary: Across the patients, intravenous ivuxolimab was delivered every 2 weeks at 0.01 to 10 mg/kg.

On this clone itself: Antigen: not known.

Study-wide results and caveats: CD4+ T cells averaged fewer expanded clones than CD8+ T cells. Both blood CD4+ and CD8+ T cells showed clonal growth by week 6 at 0.1 to 3.0 mg/kg.

Germline V gene sequence: CDR1 SGHTA, CDR2 FQGNSA. The J segment lost 8 bases and the V segment lost 6 bases, leaving 6 bases of the junction unmatched. This CDR3 is 13 amino acids long. Assay: immunoSEQ multiplex PCR; the TCRdb copy retains only in-frame clones and omits some. The data show over 55,000 clones, more than 65% seen once. Sequencing used CD4+ or CD8+ T cells sorted from blood, obtained in a trial of the OX40 agonist ivuxolimab. The TCR was taken from an adult with an advanced solid tumor such as melanoma, head and neck, liver or kidney cancer. The chain recombines TRBV7-2 with TRBJ2-1, with 8 bases lining up with TRBD2. The CDR3 region is CASRGLVSHEQFF. The CDR3 nucleotides read TGTGCCAGCAGGGGACTAGTAAGCCATGAGCAGTTCTTC. Variable domain in full (rest from reference TRBV7-2 and TRBJ2-1): GAGVSQSPSNKVTEKGKDVELRCDPISGHTALYWYRQSLGQGLEFLIYFQGNSAPDKSGLPSDRFSAERTGGSVSTLTIQRTQQEDSAVYLCASRGLVSHEQFFGPGTRLTVL.